A selection of T cell receptor beta chains follows, all from one sample in a study of OX40 agonist ivuxolimab in advanced cancers. Libraries were prepared by immunoSEQ multiplex PCR; TCRdb keeps only in-frame clonotypes and omits some of them. The sample has more than 10,000 clones; under 70% are singletons. The sequences come from CD4+ or CD8+ T cells sorted from blood, collected in a trial of the OX40 agonist ivuxolimab. Receptor source: an adult with an advanced solid tumor such as melanoma, head and neck, liver or kidney cancer. Both conserved end residues are part of each CDR3. Fields, in order: clone size, J gene, D gene, V gene, CDR3 protein, CDR3 DNA. D genes are given only for firm matches. A clone size is listed for some rows: how often the clone was seen (once, few, many), or a class if it is expanded.

>-|TRBJ2-7|-|TRBV11-2
CASSTFYEQYF
TGTGCCAGCAGCACCTTCTACGAGCAGTACTTC
>-|TRBJ2-7|-|TRBV15
CASSLRDEQYF
TGTGCCAGCAGCTTGCGGGACGAGCAGTACTTC
>-|TRBJ1-1|-|TRBV7-9
CASSLPGHPNTEAFF
TGTGCCAGCAGCTTACCGGGACACCCGAACACTGAAGCTTTCTTT
>-|TRBJ2-3|-|TRBV6-5
CASSGGGPSTDTQYF
TGTGCCAGCAGTGGTGGGGGACCCAGCACAGATACGCAGTATTTT
>medium-sized|TRBJ2-1|-|TRBV4-1
CASSQGRGGLPDNEQFF
TGCGCCAGCAGCCAAGGCCGGGGAGGACTCCCAGACAATGAGCAGTTCTTC
>-|TRBJ2-3|TRBD2|TRBV4-1
CASSLLTSGSTDTQYF
TGCGCCAGCAGCCTCCTGACTAGCGGAAGCACAGATACGCAGTATTTT
>-|TRBJ2-1|-|TRBV4-1
CASSPSSGGGNEQFF
TGCGCCAGCAGCCCCTCTAGCGGAGGGGGGAATGAGCAGTTCTTC
>-|TRBJ2-2|-|TRBV19
CASSQTAGLTGELFF
TGTGCCAGTAGTCAAACCGCGGGACTCACCGGGGAGCTGTTTTTT
>-|TRBJ2-1|-|TRBV30
CAWSPTDEQFF
TGTGCCTGGAGTCCAACGGACGAGCAGTTCTTC
>-|TRBJ2-1|TRBD2|TRBV19
CASSIGAGGPEQFF
TGTGCCAGTAGTATAGGGGCGGGGGGCCCTGAGCAGTTCTTC
>-|TRBJ2-7|-|TRBV11-2
CASSEDLTGFSYEQYF
TGTGCCAGCAGCGAGGACCTAACAGGGTTCTCCTACGAGCAGTACTTC
>once|TRBJ1-1|-|TRBV29-1
CSVESVVRGYTEAFF
TGCAGCGTTGAATCAGTAGTACGTGGCTACACTGAAGCTTTCTTT